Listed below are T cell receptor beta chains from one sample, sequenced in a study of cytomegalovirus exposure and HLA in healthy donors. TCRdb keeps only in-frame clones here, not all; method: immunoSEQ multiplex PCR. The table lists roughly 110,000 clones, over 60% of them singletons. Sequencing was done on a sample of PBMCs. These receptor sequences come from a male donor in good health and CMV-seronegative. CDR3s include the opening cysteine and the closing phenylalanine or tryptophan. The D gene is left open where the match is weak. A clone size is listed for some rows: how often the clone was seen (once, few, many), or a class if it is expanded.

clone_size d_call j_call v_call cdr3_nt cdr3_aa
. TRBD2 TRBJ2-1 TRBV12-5 TGTGCTAGTGGTTTGGTCTTCGGACTAGCGGGAGCAACCTACAATGAGCAGTTCTTC CASGLVFGLAGATYNEQFF
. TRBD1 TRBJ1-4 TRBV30 TGTGCCCTGGCGAGGGACAGCAGTGAAAAACTGTTTTTT CALARDSSEKLFF
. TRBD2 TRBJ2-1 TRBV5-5 TGTGCCAGCAGCTTCGTAGCGGGAGAGCAGTTCTTC CASSFVAGEQFF
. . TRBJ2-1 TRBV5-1 TGCGCCAGTACCAGCGGGCTGCTGGGCAATGAGCAGTTCTTC CASTSGLLGNEQFF
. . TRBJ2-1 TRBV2 TGTGCCAGCAGTTGGGGCCTATACAATGAGCAGTTCTTC CASSWGLYNEQFF
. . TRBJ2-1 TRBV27 TGTGCCAGCAAAGTTTTGCGACAGCCTTACAATGAGCAGTTCTTC CASKVLRQPYNEQFF
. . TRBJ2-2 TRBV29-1 TGCAGCGTTGATAGGGGGAACACCGGGGAGCTGTTTTTT CSVDRGNTGELFF
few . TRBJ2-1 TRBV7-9 TGTGCCAGCAGCTTCAGGGGTGATGAGCAGTTCTTC CASSFRGDEQFF
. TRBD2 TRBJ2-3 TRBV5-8 TGTGCCAGCAGCCCGGGACTAGCGGGACAGGATACGCAGTATTTT CASSPGLAGQDTQYF
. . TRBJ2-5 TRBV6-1 TGTGCCAGCAGTGGGGCAGAAACGTACCAAGAGACCCAGTACTTC CASSGAETYQETQYF
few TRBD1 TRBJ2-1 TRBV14 TGTGCCAGCAGCCAATACCAGGGGGCCGCCTACAATGAGCAGTTCTTC CASSQYQGAAYNEQFF
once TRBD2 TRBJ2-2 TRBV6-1 TGTGCCAGCAGTGCCGTACAAGCGGGAGATTCGACCGGGGAGCTGTTTTTT CASSAVQAGDSTGELFF
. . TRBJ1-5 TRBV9 TGTGCCAGCAGCGTAGAGTCAGATAGCAATCAGCCCCAGCATTTT CASSVESDSNQPQHF
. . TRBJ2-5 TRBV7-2 TGTGCCAGCAGCTTAGCCGGGACACAGGCGATGTGGTTACAAGAGACCCAGTACTTC CASSLAGTQAMWLQETQYF
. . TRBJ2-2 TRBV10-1 TGCGCCAGCAGTGAGAGGAGTACCGGGGAGCTGTTTTTT CASSERSTGELFF
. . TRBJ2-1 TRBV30 TGTGCCGGAGAATGGGGCTCGAGCTCCTACAATGAGCAGTTCTTC CAGEWGSSSYNEQFF
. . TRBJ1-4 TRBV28 TGTGCCAGCAGTTTTATAGCAGGGCAGGGTGAAAAACTGTTTTTT CASSFIAGQGEKLFF
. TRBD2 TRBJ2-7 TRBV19 TGTGCCAGTAGGATTAGCGGGAGGGGAGGCGGCGAGCAGTACTTC CASRISGRGGGEQYF
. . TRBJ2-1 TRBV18 TGTGCCAGCTCGAGGGACTTCCTAAACAATGAGCAGTTCTTC CASSRDFLNNEQFF
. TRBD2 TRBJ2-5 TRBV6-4 TGTGCCAGCAGTGATACTAGCGGGAGCATTGAGACCCAGTACTTC CASSDTSGSIETQYF
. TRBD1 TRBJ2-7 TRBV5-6 TGTGCCAGCAGCACCGGGACAGGGGTCGCCGAGCAGTACTTC CASSTGTGVAEQYF
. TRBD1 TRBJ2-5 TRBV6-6 TGTGCCAGCAGGACGATTGACAGGGGGCTCGGAGAGACCCAGTACTTC CASRTIDRGLGETQYF
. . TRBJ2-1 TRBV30 TGTGCCTGGACGAATAGCGGTGAGCAGTTCTTC CAWTNSGEQFF
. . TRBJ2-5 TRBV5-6 TGTGCCAGCGGATACACTAGCCAAGAGACCCAGTACTTC CASGYTSQETQYF
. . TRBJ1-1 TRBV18 TGTGCCAGCTCACCCCTCGGGGTGGTGGGCACTGAAGCTTTCTTT CASSPLGVVGTEAFF
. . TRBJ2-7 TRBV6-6 TGTGCCAGCAGTTGGGGGGACGAGCAGTACTTC CASSWGDEQYF
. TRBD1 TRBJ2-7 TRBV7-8 TGTGCCAGCAGCTTAGAGGGACAGGGGGCTTACGAGCAGTACTTC CASSLEGQGAYEQYF
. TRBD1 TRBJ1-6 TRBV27 TGTGCCAGCAGACGGAACAGGGGAGAGGCGCGGTCACCCCTCCACTTT CASRRNRGEARSPLHF
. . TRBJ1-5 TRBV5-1 TGCGCCAGCAGCTTGGCGTCAGGGAGCAATCAGCCCCAGCATTTT CASSLASGSNQPQHF
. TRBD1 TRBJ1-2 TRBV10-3 TGTGCCATCAGTGAGGGGACAGGGTTAGACTATGGCTACACCTTC CAISEGTGLDYGYTF
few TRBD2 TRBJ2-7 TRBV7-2 TGTGCCAGCAGACTAGCGGGAGGAGGATACGAGCAGTACTTC CASRLAGGGYEQYF
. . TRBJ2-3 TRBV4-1 TGCGCCAGCAACCGGGTCCCCACAGATACGCAGTATTTT CASNRVPTDTQYF
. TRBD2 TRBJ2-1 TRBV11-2 TGTGCCAGCAGCGCGACTAGCGGGACCAATGAGCAGTTCTTC CASSATSGTNEQFF
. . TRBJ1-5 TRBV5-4 TGTGCCAGCAGCTTGGCAGGGAATAGCAATCAGCCCCAGCATTTT CASSLAGNSNQPQHF
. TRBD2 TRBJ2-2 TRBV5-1 TGCGCCAGCAGCTTAACTAGCGGGATTCGGGAGCTGTTTTTT CASSLTSGIRELFF
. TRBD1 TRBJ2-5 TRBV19 TGTGCCAGTAGTCGACAGGGCTCTCAAGAGACCCAGTACTTC CASSRQGSQETQYF
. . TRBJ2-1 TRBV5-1 TGCGCCAGCAGCTTGGTTGGTAGCGGCTCCTTTATCGATGAGCAGTTCTTC CASSLVGSGSFIDEQFF
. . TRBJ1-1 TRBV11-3 TGTGCCAGCAGCTTAGGTCCACAGGAGAACACTGAAGCTTTCTTT CASSLGPQENTEAFF
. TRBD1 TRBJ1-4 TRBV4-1 TGCGCCAGCAGCCAACTTGGGACAGTTAATGAAAAACTGTTTTTT CASSQLGTVNEKLFF
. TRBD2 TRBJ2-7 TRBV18 TGTGCCAGCTCACCGGGACTAGCGGGAGATGACGGCGAGCAGTACTTC CASSPGLAGDDGEQYF
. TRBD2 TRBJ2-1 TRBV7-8 TGTGCCAGCAGCAAGACTAGCGGGATATTCAATGAGCAGTTCTTC CASSKTSGIFNEQFF
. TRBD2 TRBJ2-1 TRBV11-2 TGTGCCAGCAGCTTATTGCGGGAGGGCTACAATGAGCAGTTCTTC CASSLLREGYNEQFF
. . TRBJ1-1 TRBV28 TGTGCCAGCAGTTCAGCGGATTCAAACACTGAAGCTTTCTTT CASSSADSNTEAFF
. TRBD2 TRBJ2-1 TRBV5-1 TGCGCCAGCAGCCGGACTAGCGGAACCTACAATGAGCAGTTCTTC CASSRTSGTYNEQFF
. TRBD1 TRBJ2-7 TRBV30 TGTGCCTGGAGACCTGACAGGGGGTTTGCCGAGCAGTACTTC CAWRPDRGFAEQYF
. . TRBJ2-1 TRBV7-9 TGTGCCAGCAGCCGGTTCAATGAGCAGTTCTTC CASSRFNEQFF
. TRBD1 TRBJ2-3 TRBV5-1 TGCGCCAGCAGCTTGAAGGCAAGTGACAGGGTCGTAGATACGCAGTATTTT CASSLKASDRVVDTQYF
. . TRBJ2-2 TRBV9 TGTGCCAGCAGCGTGGGGGGAACCCGGAACACCGGGGAGCTGTTTTTT CASSVGGTRNTGELFF
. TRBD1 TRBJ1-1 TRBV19 TGTGCCAGTAGTACGGGGACAGGGGGTACTGAAGCTTTCTTT CASSTGTGGTEAFF
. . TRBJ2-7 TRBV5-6 TGTGCCAGCAGCTTGGGCAGAAAAGCCTACGAGCAGTACTTC CASSLGRKAYEQYF